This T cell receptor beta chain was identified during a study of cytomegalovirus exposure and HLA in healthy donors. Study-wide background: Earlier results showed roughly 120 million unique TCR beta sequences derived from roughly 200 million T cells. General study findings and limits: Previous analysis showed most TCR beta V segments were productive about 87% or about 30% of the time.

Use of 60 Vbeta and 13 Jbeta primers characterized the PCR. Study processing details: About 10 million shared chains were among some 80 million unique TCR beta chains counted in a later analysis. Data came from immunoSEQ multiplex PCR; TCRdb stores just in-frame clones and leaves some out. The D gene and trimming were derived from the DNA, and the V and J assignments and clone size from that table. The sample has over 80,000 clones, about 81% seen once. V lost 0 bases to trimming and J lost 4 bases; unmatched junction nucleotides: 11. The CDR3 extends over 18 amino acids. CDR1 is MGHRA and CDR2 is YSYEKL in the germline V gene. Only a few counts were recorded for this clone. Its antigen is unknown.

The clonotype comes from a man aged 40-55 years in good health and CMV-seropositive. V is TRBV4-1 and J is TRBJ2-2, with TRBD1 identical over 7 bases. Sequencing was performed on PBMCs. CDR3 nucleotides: TGCGCCAGCAGCCAAGAACCGGCCGCAGGGGGTTTCACCGGGGAGCTGTTTTTT. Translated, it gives CASSQEPAAGGFTGELFF.